A single TCR beta chain is shown here with its context. Its antigen remains unidentified. Base-call qualities are not available, and no considerably larger clone is one nucleotide away. Instrument on record: Illumina NovaSeq 6000. cDNA libraries for TCRalpha and TCRbeta were prepared by 5'RACE using constant-segment primers, with sample barcodes and unique molecular identifiers added. Trizol reagent was used to extract RNA from every sample. Libraries were amplified in two PCR steps, with a second sample barcode and Illumina TruSeq adapters added in the second step. The libraries were sequenced on an Illumina NovaSeq using 2 x 150 bp paired-end reads. Per the original workflow: With migec v1.2.7, reads were demultiplexed and then collapsed into UMI-guided consensus sequences. Using mixcr v2.1.11, UMI consensuses were aligned to TRA and TRB V and J templates and then assembled into clonotypes. Expanded or contracted clonotypes were those called significant by both edgeR and NoisET, with noise models trained on biological replicates. For edgeR calls, a false discovery rate-adjusted p below 0.01 and a log2 fold-change threshold of 1 were applied. As an exploratory analysis of dynamics, max-normalized trajectories of the 1000 most abundant clonotypes were examined by PCA with hierarchical clustering. The CD4 or CD8 phenotype of responding clones was assigned using the separately sequenced CD4+ and CD8+ repertoires. TCRdb reanalyzed the raw reads on its own, using fastp at Q25 for trimming and MiXCR for clone calling, and kept in-frame beta chains. Every distinct CDR3 protein forms one entry, paired with its most common genes and DNA. TCRdb assigned the V and J calls; the authors' analysis was not used. This sample holds roughly 400,000 distinct CDR3 sequences; 20% to 25% were observed only once. The ten top clones hold roughly 8.9% of the sample.

The record originates from a study of T-cell memory formation after mild COVID-19 (dated by TCRdb to 2020 to 2022). Broadly, across the study: TCR sequence clusters from the two donors were largely donor specific. Two young, previously healthy adult volunteers, one female and one male, were included in the cohort. Longitudinal TCRalpha and TCRbeta repertoire sequencing tracked T-cell clones expanding and contracting after mild COVID-19 in two donors.

On the study overall, not on this receptor specifically: Contracting CD4+ clones appeared mostly in the CM and EM memory subsets, whereas CD8+ clones were enriched in EMRA. Clones that contracted from day 15 to 85 showed balanced CD4/CD8 phenotypes, whereas a second wave of clones that expanded from day 15 to 37 leaned towards CD4+. The second-wave clones that peaked on day 37 were not confirmed to be SARS-CoV-2 specific. The study included only a couple of mild cases, and larger cohorts that include severe cases with pre-infection samples were judged to be necessary. The detection of some responding clones in pre-infection memory suggests that pre-existing cross-reactive memory T cells joined the SARS-CoV-2 response.

PBMCs were isolated by Ficoll-Paque density gradient centrifugation. Sequenced: PBMCs or a T cell subset sorted from them (not recorded which). The TCR comes from an adult woman who had mild COVID-19 (a few samples of this study predate the infection). The sample titles of this study are shuffled in the database, so cell type and time point are left out; the donor was told from shared clones.

CDR3 sequence: CASSPAGTYSTDTQYF. In nucleotides, the sequence is TGTGCCAGCAGCCCCGCCGGGACTTACAGCACAGATACGCAGTATTTT. The chain couples TRBV7-9 to TRBJ2-3, with TRBD2 tentatively as D gene (6 bases match). The trim is 5 bases for V and 0 bases for J, with a gap of 15 bases between the germline ends. Its CDR3 holds 16 amino acids, cysteine through phenylalanine. Kept here is only the CDR3 DNA, which spans 48 bases and is read in frame from base 1. The germline V gene (reference sequence) gives CDR1 as SEHNR and CDR2 as FQNEAQ.